This T cell receptor (beta chain) was captured in a study of OX40 agonist ivuxolimab in advanced cancers. Study details: Three individuals attained partial responses, comprising one hepatocellular carcinoma case and two cutaneous melanoma cases.

Method: immunoSEQ multiplex PCR; TCRdb's copy keeps in-frame clones and lacks some. The sample carries roughly 77,000 clones, roughly 92% recorded once. Between the trimmed V and J ends, which lost 5 bases and 0 bases, there was a span of 13 bases. Germline V gene data show CDR1 as MNHNS and CDR2 as SASEGT. CDR3 length: 15 residues. This clone was found once. Sequenced here: CD4+ or CD8+ T cells sorted from blood, sampled in a trial of the OX40 agonist ivuxolimab. The V and J genes are TRBV6-1 and TRBJ1-2; D is unresolved. The clonotype originates from an adult with an advanced solid tumor such as melanoma, head and neck, liver or kidney cancer. Here the CDR3 reads CASSKSGTSNYGYTF. In DNA, the CDR3 is TGTGCCAGCAGTAAAAGTGGAACCTCTAACTATGGCTACACCTTC.